Below, one T cell receptor (beta chain) is given with its context. The antigen it recognizes is unknown. It has no much larger one-base neighbor in the sample; base qualities were not kept. Preparation of the library involved the immunoSEQ multiplex PCR assay. In a multiplexed PCR, the TR loci were amplified; reverse primers were designed against J gene segments, whereas forward primers were designed against V gene segments. The amplified CDR3 regions were sequenced using the Illumina HiSeq System. For the original study's pipeline: To strip out PCR and sequencing errors and collapse the data into unique sequences, a nearest-neighbour algorithm merged closely related reads. Each repertoire was summarised by clonality and by T cell density, with T cell density defined as TR molecules per amount of genomic DNA input. CDR3 amino acid sequences present in at least 80% of unsorted samples were defined as public TRs and were then tested for differential abundance between coeliac and control samples. Disease-group differences in clonality and density were tested with Kruskal-Wallis tests followed by Dunn post-tests. Held by TCRdb, this immuneACCESS table contains in-frame sequences only and omits some clones. Under half of the omission traces to an unresolved V gene where checked; the cause of the rest is unknown. That table is the source of V, J and clone size, and D and trimming were worked out from the DNA. Present in this sample are some 8,700 clones, approximately 60% of which were seen just once. The ten top clones hold about 9.8% of the sample.

V lost 5 bases and J lost 14 bases; the stretch between them is 24 bases long. CDR1 and CDR2 (PRHDT, FYEKMQ) derive from the germline V gene (reference sequence). CDR3 length: 14 amino acids, cysteine to phenylalanine. Only the CDR3 portion is preserved as DNA: 42 bases, with reading frame beginning at the first base. These data come from a study of coeliac disease (dated by TCRdb to 2021 to 2024). Looking at the study overall: Coeliac patients were categorised as having newly diagnosed active disease, refractory coeliac disease type I, or disease controlled by a gluten-free diet. Refractory coeliac disease type I was defined by the absence of response to a gluten-free diet for more than 12 months, together with immunophenotypically normal intraepithelial cells. Because high-resolution HLA typing was not available, biased TRBV7-2 usage was queried as a proof of principle. Next-generation sequencing of rearranged TRB and TRG CDR3 regions was applied to small intestinal lymphocyte fractions from coeliac and non-coeliac patients. The study was aimed at characterising TR repertoires of small intestinal T cells in active, refractory type I and gluten-free-diet-treated coeliac disease. A total of some 30 patients were included in the full study, of whom some 22 had serologically confirmed coeliac disease and 8 were controls with non-small intestinal disorders. Samples from some 27 subjects were successfully TRB sequenced, and these included more than 20 paired samples of bulk unsorted intraepithelial and lamina propria cells. Paper-wide results and their limitations: The approach was considered by the authors to be unsuitable for unbiased detection of gliadin-specific T cells, as gliadin-specific T cells are scarce and rarely shared between patients. The separation of intraepithelial from lamina propria cells did not yield high-purity fractions, so cross-contamination between compartments was possible. TRB repertoires were largely private; most amino acid sequences were unique to one sample, and V-gene usage did not differ significantly by disease group. Active coeliac intraepithelial and lamina propria samples had lower TRB and TRG repertoire clonality than controls, suggesting that diverse T cells were recruited.

Cells were frozen in liquid nitrogen in DMSO/FBS as aliquots of about 500,000 cells, with a single aliquot from each fraction going to sequencing. Every one of the 30 patients in the study had endoscopy and a small intestinal biopsy. To release intraepithelial cells, biopsies were stirred for one hour at 37 degrees C in RPMI with EGTA, MgCl2 and 1% FBS. Genomic DNA was extracted from frozen unsorted cell fractions using the Qiagen DNeasy blood extraction kit. This receptor was taken from a woman aged 60-75 years with celiac disease. The sequencing sample was made of intraepithelial lymphocytes from the gut. The cell subset or site label, as the study defines it: intraepithelial cell (IEC) fraction of small intestinal biopsy. The sequence joins TRBV13 to TRBJ1-2; a confident D gene designation cannot be given. The bases are TGTGCCAGCAGCCTACTCGCGTTGCTAGCGCCGGGGACCTTC. It translates as CASSLLALLAPGTF.